Included here is one T cell receptor (beta chain) sequence, with context. CDR1 is SQVTM and CDR2 is ANQGSEA in the germline V gene. V was trimmed by 2 bases and J by 6 bases, leaving 13 bases between them. The CDR3 sequence is 14 residues long. The record originates from a study of cytomegalovirus exposure and HLA in healthy donors. 60 Vbeta and 13 Jbeta primers were used in PCR. Profiling relied on immunoSEQ multiplex PCR, and the TCRdb table lists in-frame clones only, not all of them. The listing records about 70,000 clones. The chain combines TRBV29-1 with TRBJ2-2; no clear D. Source material: PBMCs. This TCR came from a female donor in good health and CMV-seropositive. The CDR3 nucleotides are TGCAGCGTTGAACTAGGTTCGTCGTCCGGGGAGCTGTTTTTT. Translation: CSVELGSSSGELFF.